The source of this T cell receptor beta chain is a study of T cells in Graves' hyperthyroidism and ophthalmopathy. Per germline, CDR1 MDHEN and CDR2 SYDVKM. The CDR3 sequence is 15 residues long. The V end was cut by 7 bases, the J end by 0 bases, with 15 bases between. This clonotype has ten or more counts. Amplification targeted TCR beta CDR3 regions from RNA transcripts. First-round RT-PCR targeting the TCR CDR3 was performed with the HTBI primer set. TCRdb recomputed calls from the multiplex PCR reads with MiXCR, one row per CDR3 protein. The sample has 550,000 to 800,000 distinct CDR3 sequences; around 15% are singletons.

The genes are TRBV28 and TRBJ1-1; D not certain. The source material was blood. The source of this sequence is a young man with Graves' hyperthyroidism. The CDR3 spells CASTTGSTMNTEAFF. In nucleotides, the CDR3 is TGTGCCAGCACCACTGGGAGCACAATGAACACTGAAGCTTTCTTT.